Listed below are T cell receptor beta chains from one sample, sequenced in a study of blood T cell repertoires in COVID-19. Using immunoSEQ multiplex PCR, the repertoire was profiled, and TCRdb retains in-frame clones only, with some absent. The profile covers about 120,000 clones, with just under 90% appearing a single time and roughly 2.2% taken by the ten largest. Sequencing input: peripheral blood. The receptors stem from a woman between 45 and 60 years old with acute or convalescent COVID-19. The conserved cysteine and the conserved F or W are not part of the CDR3 here.

TRBV6-5,ASSSTGKDQPQH
TRBV7-2,ASSPTLGQNEAF
TRBV7-9,ASSRSGGVDTQY
TRBV18,ASSPPGLAGVGELF
TRBV18,ASAAAYATGELF
TRBV7-6,ASSSAGGRTDTQY
TRBV4-3,ASSRPTSGSLGSGYEQY
TRBV5-4,ASTPGTGELF
TRBV13,ASSLSQEVRDQPQH
TRBV5-1,ASSSGTGDEKLF
TRBV6-6,ASSARDRGRPDTQY
TRBV12-3/TRBV12-4,ASSFTSFGEQF
TRBV2,ASKQREGRNEQF
TRBV10-3,ATDRAAGTDTQY
TRBV18,ASSPTENTEAF
TRBV5-1,ASSFQGSYGYT
TRBV9,ASSATGTGELF
TRBV27,ASSSTGSSYEQY
TRBV11-3,ASSLGGGSDEKLF
TRBV4-1,ASSQPTVYGYT
TRBV6-1,ASSEIFISGNTIY
TRBV7-8,ASTPTGQGNQPQH
TRBV6-2/TRBV6-3,ASSYDEGVGGQPQH
TRBV15,ATPSLAGGAEETQY
TRBV29-1,SVPPGQEGADTQY
TRBV7-2,ASSLGASGLTGELF
TRBV6-5,ASSYSSGQGSYEQY
TRBV11-2,ASSFSLTGSYGYT
TRBV9,ASSGEGDRANYGYT
TRBV5-4,ASSTAGTSSYEQY
TRBV13,ASSLAGEQY
TRBV10-1,ASSEAGNQETQY
TRBV9,ASSSGQGWGETQY
TRBV12-3/TRBV12-4,ASSRQGSNEQY
TRBV7-2,ASSLRGRVADTQY
TRBV10-3,AILDRENTEAF
TRBV7-6,ASSSRVGPLTGELF
TRBV24-1,ATSEESFYGYT
TRBV27,ASRFGGAGVNEKLF
TRBV7-9,ASSRDRGDQPQH
TRBV19,ASSIRSGDYNEQF
TRBV19,AVAGGAQETQY
TRBV15,ATRDKREKLF
TRBV6-2/TRBV6-3,ASSDYIWDRGYEQY
TRBV4-3,ASSISKTAGGELF
TRBV4-1,ASSQDRGSPLH
TRBV19,ASSIAGDLSGANVLT
TRBV30,AWAGTGVYGYT
TRBV5-6,ASSVQGYGNTIY
TRBV6-6,ASSFLRDRGMVHTGELF
TRBV5-1,ASSSGQVNTEAF
TRBV6-4,ASRFPGQILPFSGNTIY
TRBV7-2,ASSLDRWSTEAF
TRBV27,ASSPSQGLVWNQPQH